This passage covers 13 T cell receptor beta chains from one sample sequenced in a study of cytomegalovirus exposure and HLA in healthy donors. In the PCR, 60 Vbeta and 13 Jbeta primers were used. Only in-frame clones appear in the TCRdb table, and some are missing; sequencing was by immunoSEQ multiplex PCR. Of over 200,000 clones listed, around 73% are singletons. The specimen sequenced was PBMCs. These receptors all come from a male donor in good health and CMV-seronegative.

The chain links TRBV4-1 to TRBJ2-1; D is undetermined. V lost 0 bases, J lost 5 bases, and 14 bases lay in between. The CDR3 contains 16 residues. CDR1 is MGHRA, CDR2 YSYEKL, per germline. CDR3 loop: CASSQELRRLDNEQFF. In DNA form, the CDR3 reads TGCGCCAGCAGCCAAGAATTGCGACGACTGGACAATGAGCAGTTCTTC.

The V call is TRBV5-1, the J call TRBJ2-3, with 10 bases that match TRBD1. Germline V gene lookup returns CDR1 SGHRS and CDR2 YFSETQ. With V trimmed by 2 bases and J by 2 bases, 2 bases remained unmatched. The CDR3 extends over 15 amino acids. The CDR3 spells CASSLRQGATDTQYF. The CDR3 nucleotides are TGCGCCAGCAGCTTAAGACAGGGGGCCACAGATACGCAGTATTTT.

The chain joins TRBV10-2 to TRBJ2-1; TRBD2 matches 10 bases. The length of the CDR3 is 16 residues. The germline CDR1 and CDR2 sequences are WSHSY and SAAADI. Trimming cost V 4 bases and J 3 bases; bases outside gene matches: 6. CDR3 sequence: CASSGLAGSFYNEQFF. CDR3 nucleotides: TGCGCCAGCAGTGGACTAGCGGGTAGTTTCTACAATGAGCAGTTCTTC.

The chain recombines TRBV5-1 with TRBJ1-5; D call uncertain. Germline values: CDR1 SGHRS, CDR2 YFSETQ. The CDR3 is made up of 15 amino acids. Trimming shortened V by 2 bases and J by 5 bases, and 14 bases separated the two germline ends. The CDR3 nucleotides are TGCGCCAGCAGCTTACTTCCCGGGTCGGATCAGCCCCAGCATTTT. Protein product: CASSLLPGSDQPQHF. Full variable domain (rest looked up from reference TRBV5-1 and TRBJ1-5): KAGVTQTPRYLIKTRGQQVTLSCSPISGHRSVSWYQQTPGQGLQFLFEYFSETQRNKGNFPGRFSGRQFSNSRSEMNVSTLELGDSALYLCASSLLPGSDQPQHFGDGTRLSIL.

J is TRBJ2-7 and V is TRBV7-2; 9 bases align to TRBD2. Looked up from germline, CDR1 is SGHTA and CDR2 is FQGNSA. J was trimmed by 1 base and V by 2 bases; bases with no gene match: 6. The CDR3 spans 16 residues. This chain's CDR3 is CASSLRSSGRSYEQYF. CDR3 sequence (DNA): TGTGCCAGCAGCTTAAGGTCCAGCGGGAGGTCCTACGAGCAGTACTTC.

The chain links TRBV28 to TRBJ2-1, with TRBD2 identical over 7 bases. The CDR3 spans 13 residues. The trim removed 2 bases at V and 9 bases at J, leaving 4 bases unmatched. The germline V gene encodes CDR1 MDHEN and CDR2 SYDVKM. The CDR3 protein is CASSLPLAVEQFF. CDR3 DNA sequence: TGTGCCAGCAGTTTACCCCTAGCGGTTGAGCAGTTCTTC.

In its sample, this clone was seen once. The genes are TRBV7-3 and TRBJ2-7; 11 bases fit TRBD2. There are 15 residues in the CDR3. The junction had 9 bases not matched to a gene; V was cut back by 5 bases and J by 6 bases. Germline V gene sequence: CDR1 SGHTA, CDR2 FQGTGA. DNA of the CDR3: TGTGCCAGCAGCCCCGGAGTAGCGGGAGGGTCCGAGCAGTACTTC. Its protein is CASSPGVAGGSEQYF.

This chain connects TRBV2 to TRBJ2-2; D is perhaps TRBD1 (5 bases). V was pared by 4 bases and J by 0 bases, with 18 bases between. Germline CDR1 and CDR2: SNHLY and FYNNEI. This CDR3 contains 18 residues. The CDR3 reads CASSVRQLRSSNTGELFF. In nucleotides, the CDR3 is TGTGCCAGCAGTGTAAGACAGCTGAGATCTTCGAACACCGGGGAGCTGTTTTTT. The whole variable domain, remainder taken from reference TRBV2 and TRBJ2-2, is EPEVTQTPSHQVTQMGQEVILRCVPISNHLYFYWYRQILGQKVEFLVSFYNNEISEKSEIFDDQFSVERPDGSNFTLKIRSTKLEDSAMYFCASSVRQLRSSNTGELFFGEGSRLTVL.

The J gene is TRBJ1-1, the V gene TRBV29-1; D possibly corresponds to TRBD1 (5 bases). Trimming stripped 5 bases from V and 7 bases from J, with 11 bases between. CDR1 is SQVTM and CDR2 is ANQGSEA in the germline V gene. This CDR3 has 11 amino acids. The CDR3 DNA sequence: TGCAGCGTTATGACAGCTATTGAAGCTTTCTTT. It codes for CSVMTAIEAFF.

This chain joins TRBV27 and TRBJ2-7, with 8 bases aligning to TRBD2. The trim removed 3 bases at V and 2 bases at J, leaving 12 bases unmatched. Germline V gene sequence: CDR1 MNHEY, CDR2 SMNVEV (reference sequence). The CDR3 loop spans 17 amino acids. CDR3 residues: CASSFLPVGTSTYEQYF. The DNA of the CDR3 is TGTGCCAGCAGTTTCTTACCCGTCGGGACTAGTACCTACGAGCAGTACTTC.

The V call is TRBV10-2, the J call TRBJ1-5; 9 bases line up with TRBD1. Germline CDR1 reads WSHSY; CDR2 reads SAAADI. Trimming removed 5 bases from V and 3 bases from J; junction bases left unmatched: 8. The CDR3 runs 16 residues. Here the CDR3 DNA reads TGCGCCAGCAGTCTACCCGGGACAGGGAACAATCAGCCCCAGCATTTT. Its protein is CASSLPGTGNNQPQHF.

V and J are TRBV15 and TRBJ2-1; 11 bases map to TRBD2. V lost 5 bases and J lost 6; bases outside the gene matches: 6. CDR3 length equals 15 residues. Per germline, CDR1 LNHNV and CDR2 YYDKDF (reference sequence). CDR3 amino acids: CATSPLLAGVNEQFF. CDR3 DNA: TGTGCCACCAGCCCTCTACTAGCGGGAGTCAATGAGCAGTTCTTC.

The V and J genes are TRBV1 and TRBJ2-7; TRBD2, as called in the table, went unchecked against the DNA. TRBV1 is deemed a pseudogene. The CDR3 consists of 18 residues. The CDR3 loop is CTSSQDFFGSPPSYEQYF. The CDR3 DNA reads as TGCACCAGCAGCCAAGATTTTTTCGGGAGCCCCCCCTCCTACGAGCAGTACTTC.